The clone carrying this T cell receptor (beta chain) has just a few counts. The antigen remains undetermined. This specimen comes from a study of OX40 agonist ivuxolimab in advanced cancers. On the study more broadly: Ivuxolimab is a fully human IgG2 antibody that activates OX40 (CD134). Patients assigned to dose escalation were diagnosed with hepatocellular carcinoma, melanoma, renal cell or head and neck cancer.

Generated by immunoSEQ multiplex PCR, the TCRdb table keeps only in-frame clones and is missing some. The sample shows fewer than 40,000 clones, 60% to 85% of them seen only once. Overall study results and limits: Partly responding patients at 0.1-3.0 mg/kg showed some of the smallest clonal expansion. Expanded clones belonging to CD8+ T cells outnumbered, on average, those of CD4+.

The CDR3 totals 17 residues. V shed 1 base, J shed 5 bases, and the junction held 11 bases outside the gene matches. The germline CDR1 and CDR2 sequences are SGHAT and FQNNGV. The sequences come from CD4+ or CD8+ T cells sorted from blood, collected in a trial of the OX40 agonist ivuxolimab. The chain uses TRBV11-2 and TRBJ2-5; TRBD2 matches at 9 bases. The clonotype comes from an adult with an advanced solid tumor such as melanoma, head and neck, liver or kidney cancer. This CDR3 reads CASSLVVLAGPSETQYF. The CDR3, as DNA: TGTGCCAGCAGCTTAGTGGTTCTAGCGGGGCCATCGGAGACCCAGTACTTC. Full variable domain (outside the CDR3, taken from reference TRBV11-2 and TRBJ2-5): EAGVAQSPRYKIIEKRQSVAFWCNPISGHATLYWYQQILGQGPKLLIQFQNNGVVDDSQLPKDRFSAERLKGVDSTLKIQPAKLEDSAVYLCASSLVVLAGPSETQYFGPGTRLLVL.